This T cell receptor beta chain appears in the sequencing data of a study of control samples from healthy donors and cancer patients. The protocol was immunoSEQ multiplex PCR, while the TCRdb copy is restricted to in-frame clones and leaves out a portion. The table shows 150,000 to 200,000 clones, with 70% to 90% occurring only once. With 2 bases removed from V and 8 bases from J, the gap between germline ends came to 12 bases. Germline CDR1 SEHNR, CDR2 FQNEAQ (reference sequence). This CDR3 has 14 residues. V is TRBV7-9 and J is TRBJ1-4; D is perhaps TRBD1 (5 bases). The specimen sequenced was blood. This sequence was found in a young man in good health. The chain's CDR3 is CASSLRSGGEKLFF. The CDR3 bases are TGTGCCAGCAGCTTACGTTCTGGGGGGGAAAAACTGTTTTTT.